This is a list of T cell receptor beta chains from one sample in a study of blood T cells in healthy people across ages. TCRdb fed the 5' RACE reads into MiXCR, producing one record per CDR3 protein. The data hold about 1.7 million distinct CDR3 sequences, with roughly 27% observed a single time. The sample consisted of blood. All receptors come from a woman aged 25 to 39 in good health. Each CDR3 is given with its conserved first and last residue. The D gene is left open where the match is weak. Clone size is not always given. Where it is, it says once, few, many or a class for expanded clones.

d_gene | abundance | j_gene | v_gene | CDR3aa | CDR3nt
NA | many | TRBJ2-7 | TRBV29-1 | CSARRMGEQYF | TGCAGCGCTCGCCGGATGGGCGAGCAGTACTTC
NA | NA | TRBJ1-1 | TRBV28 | CASSLPQVIPTEAFF | TGTGCCAGCAGTTTACCACAGGTTATCCCCACTGAAGCTTTCTTT
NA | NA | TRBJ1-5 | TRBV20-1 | CSARPNGDQPLHF | TGCAGTGCTCGCCCCAACGGGGATCAGCCCCTGCATTTT
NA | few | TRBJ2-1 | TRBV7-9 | CASSLDWDEQFF | TGTGCCAGCAGCTTAGATTGGGATGAGCAGTTCTTC
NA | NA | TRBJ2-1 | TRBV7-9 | CASSLAGSIPGGEQFF | TGTGCCAGCAGCTTAGCGGGATCGATCCCTGGGGGTGAGCAGTTCTTC
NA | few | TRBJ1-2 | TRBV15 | CATSRDQAAWYTF | TGTGCCACCAGCAGAGATCAGGCGGCTTGGTACACCTTC
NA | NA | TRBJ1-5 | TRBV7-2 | CASSQQQNSNQPQHF | TGTGCCAGCAGCCAGCAACAGAATAGCAATCAGCCCCAGCATTTT
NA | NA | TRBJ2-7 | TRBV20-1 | CSARDRVYYEQYF | TGCAGTGCTAGAGACAGGGTCTACTACGAGCAGTACTTC
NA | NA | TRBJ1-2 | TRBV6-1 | CASRQTNYGYTF | TGTGCCAGCAGACAGACTAACTATGGCTACACCTTC
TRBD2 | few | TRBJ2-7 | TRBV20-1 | CSARVLAGDSYEQYF | TGCAGTGCTAGAGTTCTAGCGGGGGATTCCTACGAGCAGTACTTC
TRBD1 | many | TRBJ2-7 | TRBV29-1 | CSVVQDRRLDYEQYF | TGCAGCGTCGTACAGGACAGGCGGCTTGACTACGAGCAGTACTTC
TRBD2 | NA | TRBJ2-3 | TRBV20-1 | CSARVYSGRSTDTQYF | TGCAGTGCTAGGGTTTATAGCGGGAGGTCCACAGATACGCAGTATTTT
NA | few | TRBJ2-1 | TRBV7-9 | CASSLSRDLEQFF | TGTGCCAGCAGCTTATCTCGTGATCTTGAGCAGTTCTTC
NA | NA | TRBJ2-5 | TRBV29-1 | CSVDFWVEPGQEPQYF | TGCAGCGTTGACTTCTGGGTTGAGCCCGGCCAAGAGCCCCAGTACTTC
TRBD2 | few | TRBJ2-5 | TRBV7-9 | CASSIWTSGASTQYF | TGTGCCAGCAGCATCTGGACTAGCGGGGCCTCGACCCAGTACTTC
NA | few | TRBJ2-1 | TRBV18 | CASSPRGSSRNEQFF | TGTGCCAGCTCACCCCGAGGGAGTAGCCGCAATGAGCAGTTCTTC
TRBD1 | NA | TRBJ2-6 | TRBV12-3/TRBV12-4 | CASRPGQGSLGANVLTF | TGTGCCAGCAGACCGGGACAGGGTTCCCTTGGGGCCAACGTCCTGACTTTC